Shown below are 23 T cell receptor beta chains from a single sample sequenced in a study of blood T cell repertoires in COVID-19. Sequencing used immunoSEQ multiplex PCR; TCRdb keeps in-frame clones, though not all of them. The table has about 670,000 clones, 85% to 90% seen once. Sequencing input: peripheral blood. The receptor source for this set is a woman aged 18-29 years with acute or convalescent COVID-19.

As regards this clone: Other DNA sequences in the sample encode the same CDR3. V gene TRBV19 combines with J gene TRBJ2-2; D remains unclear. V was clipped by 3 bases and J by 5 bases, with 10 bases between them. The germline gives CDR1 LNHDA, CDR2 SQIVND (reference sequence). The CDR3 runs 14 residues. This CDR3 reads CASSIGRGTGELFF. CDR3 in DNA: TGTGCCAGTAGTATTGGAAGAGGAACCGGGGAGCTGTTTTTT.

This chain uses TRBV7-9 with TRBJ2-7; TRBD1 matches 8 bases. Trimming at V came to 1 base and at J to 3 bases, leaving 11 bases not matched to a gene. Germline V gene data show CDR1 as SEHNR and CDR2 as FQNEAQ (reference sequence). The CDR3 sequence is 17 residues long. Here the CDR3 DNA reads TGTGCCAGCAGCTTAGGGGAAAACAGGGGGAGTATCTACGAGCAGTACTTC. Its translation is CASSLGENRGSIYEQYF.

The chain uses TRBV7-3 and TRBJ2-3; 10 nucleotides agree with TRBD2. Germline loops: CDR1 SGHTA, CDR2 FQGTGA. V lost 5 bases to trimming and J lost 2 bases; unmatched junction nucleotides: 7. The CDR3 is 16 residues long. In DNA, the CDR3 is TGTGCCAGCAGCCAAATTAGCGGGGGGTACACAGATACGCAGTATTTT. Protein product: CASSQISGGYTDTQYF.

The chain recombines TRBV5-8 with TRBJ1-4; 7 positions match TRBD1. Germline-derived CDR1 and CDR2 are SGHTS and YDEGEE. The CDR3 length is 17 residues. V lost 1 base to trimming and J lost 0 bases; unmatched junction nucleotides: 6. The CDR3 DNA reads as TGTGCCAGCAGCTTGACCGGACAGGTTGCAACTAATGAAAAACTGTTTTTT. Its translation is CASSLTGQVATNEKLFF.

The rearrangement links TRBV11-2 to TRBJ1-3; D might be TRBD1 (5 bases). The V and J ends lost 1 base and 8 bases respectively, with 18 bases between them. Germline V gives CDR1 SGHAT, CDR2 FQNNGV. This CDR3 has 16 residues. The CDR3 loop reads CASSLAVGLTGDTIYF. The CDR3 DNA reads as TGTGCCAGCAGCTTAGCAGTGGGGCTTACTGGGGACACCATATATTTT.

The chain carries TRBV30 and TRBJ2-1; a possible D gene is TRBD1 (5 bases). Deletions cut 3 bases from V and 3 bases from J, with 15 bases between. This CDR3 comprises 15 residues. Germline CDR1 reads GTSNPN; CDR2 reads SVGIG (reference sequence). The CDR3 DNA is TGTGCCTGGAGGCATGGGCAGGGTGGCTACAATGAGCAGTTCTTC. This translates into CAWRHGQGGYNEQFF. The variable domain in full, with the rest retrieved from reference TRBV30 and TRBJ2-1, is SQTIHQWPATLVQPVGSPLSLECTVEGTSNPNLYWYRQAAGRGLQLLFYSVGIGQISSEVPQNLSASRPQDRQFILSSKKLLLSDSGFYLCAWRHGQGGYNEQFFGPGTRLTVL.

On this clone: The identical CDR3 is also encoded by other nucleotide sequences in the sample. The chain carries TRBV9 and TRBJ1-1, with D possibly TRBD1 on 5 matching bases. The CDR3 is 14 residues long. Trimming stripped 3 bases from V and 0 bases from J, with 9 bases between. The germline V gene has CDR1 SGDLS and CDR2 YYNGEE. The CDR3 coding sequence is TGTGCCAGCAGCGCGGGACTTCTGAACACTGAAGCTTTCTTT. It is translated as CASSAGLLNTEAFF.

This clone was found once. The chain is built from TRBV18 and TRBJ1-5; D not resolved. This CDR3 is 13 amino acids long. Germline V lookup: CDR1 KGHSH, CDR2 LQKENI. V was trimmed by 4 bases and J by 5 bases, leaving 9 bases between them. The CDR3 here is CASSRTNDQPQHF. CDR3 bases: TGTGCCAGCTCACGAACAAATGATCAGCCCCAGCATTTT.

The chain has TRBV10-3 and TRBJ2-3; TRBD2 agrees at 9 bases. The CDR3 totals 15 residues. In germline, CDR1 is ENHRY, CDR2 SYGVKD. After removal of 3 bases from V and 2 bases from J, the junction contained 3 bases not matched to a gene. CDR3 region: CAISDLAGSTDTQYF. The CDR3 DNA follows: TGTGCCATCAGTGACCTAGCGGGGTCCACAGATACGCAGTATTTT.

This CDR3 reads CASSTTGGEAEAFF. The CDR3 DNA is TGTGCCAGCAGCACGACAGGGGGCGAGGCTGAAGCTTTCTTT. The V gene is TRBV9, the J gene TRBJ1-1; TRBD1 matches at 10 bases. Germline V gene data show CDR1 as SGDLS and CDR2 as YYNGEE. The CDR3 consists of 14 residues. Unmatched junction bases numbered 6, after V lost 4 bases and J lost 6 bases.

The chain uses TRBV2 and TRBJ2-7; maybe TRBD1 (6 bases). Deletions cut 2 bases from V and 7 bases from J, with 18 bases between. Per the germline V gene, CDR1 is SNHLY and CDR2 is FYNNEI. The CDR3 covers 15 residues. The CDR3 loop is CASSERTVIRGEQYF. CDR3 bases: TGTGCCAGCAGTGAAAGGACAGTCATACGGGGAGAGCAGTACTTC.

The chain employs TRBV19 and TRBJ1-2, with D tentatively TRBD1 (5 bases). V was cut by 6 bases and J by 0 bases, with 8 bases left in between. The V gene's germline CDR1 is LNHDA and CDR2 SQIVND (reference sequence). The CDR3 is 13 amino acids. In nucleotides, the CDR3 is TGTGCCAGTAGGACAGACCCTAACTATGGCTACACCTTC. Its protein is CASRTDPNYGYTF.

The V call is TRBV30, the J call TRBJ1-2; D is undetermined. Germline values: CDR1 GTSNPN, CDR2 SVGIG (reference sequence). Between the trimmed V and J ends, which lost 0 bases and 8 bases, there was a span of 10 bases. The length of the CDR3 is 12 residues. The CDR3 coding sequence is TGTGCCTGGAGTGTTACATCTCTGGGCTACACCTTC. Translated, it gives CAWSVTSLGYTF.

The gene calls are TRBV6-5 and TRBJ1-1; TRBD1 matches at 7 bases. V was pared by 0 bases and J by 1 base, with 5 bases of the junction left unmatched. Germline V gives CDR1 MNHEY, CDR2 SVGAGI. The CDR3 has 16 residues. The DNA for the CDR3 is TGTGCCAGCAGTTACTCGACAGGGCCTTGGAACACTGAAGCTTTCTTT. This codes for CASSYSTGPWNTEAFF.

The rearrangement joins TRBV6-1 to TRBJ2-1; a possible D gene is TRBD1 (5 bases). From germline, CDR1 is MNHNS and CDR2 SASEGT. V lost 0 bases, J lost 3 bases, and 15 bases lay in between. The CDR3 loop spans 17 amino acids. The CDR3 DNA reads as TGTGCCAGCAGTGAAGCCTTCGAACAGGTAATCTACAATGAGCAGTTCTTC. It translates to CASSEAFEQVIYNEQFF.

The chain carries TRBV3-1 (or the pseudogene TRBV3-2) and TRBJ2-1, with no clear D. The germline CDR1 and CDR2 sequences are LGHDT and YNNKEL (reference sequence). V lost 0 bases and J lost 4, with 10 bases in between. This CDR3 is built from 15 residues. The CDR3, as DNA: TGTGCCAGCAGCCAAGATCACCAACTTTACAATGAGCAGTTCTTC. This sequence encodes CASSQDHQLYNEQFF.

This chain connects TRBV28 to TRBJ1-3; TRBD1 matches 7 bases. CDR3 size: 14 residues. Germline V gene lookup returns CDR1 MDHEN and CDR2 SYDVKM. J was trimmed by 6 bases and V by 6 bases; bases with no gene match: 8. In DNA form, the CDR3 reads TGTGCCAGCAGGAGGCAGGGGGTCCCAAACACCATATATTTT. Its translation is CASRRQGVPNTIYF. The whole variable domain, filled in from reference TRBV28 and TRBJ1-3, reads DVKVTQSSRYLVKRTGEKVFLECVQDMDHENMFWYRQDPGLGLRLIYFSYDVKMKEKGDIPEGYSVSREKKERFSLILESASTNQTSMYLCASRRQGVPNTIYFGEGSWLTVV.

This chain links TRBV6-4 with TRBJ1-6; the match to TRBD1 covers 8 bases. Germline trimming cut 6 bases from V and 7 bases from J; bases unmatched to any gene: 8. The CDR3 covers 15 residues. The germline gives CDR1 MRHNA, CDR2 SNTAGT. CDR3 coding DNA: TGTGCCAGCAGACCACGGACAGGGTCGAATTCACCCCTCCACTTT. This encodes CASRPRTGSNSPLHF.

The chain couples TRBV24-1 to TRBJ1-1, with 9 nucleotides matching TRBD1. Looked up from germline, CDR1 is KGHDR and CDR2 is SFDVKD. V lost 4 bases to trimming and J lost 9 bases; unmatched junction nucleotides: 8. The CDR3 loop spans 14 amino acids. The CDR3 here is CATSDKTGTGKAFF. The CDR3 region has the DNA TGTGCCACCAGTGACAAAACCGGGACAGGGAAAGCTTTCTTT.

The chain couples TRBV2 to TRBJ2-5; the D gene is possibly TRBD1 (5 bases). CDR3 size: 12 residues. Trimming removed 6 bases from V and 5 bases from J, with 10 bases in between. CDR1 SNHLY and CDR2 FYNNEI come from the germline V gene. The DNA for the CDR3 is TGTGCCAGCAGAGGGGTTGTGGAGACCCAGTACTTC. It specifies CASRGVVETQYF.

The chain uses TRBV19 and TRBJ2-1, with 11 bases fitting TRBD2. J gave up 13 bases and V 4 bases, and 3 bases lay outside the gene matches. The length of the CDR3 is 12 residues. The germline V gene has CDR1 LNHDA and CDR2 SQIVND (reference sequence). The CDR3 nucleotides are TGTGCCAGTAGTAATAGCGGGGGGGTCCAGTTCTTC. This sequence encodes CASSNSGGVQFF. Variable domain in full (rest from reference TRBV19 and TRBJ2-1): DGGITQSPKYLFRKEGQNVTLSCEQNLNHDAMYWYRQDPGQGLRLIYYSQIVNDFQKGDIAEGYSVSREKKESFPLTVTSAQKNPTAFYLCASSNSGGVQFFGPGTRLTVL.

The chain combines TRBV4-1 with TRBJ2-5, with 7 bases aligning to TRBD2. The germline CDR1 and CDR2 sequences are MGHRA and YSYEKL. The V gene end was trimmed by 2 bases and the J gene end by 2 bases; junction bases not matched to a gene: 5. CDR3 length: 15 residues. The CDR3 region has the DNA TGCGCCAGCAGCCAACCCGGGACTAATCAAGAGACCCAGTACTTC. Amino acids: CASSQPGTNQETQYF.

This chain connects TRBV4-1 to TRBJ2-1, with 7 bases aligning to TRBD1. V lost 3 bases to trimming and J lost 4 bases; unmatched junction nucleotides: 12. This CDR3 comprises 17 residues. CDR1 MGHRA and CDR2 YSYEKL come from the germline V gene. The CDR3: CASSHYRGPILYNEQFF. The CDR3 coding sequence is TGCGCCAGCAGCCATTACAGGGGACCCATCCTATACAATGAGCAGTTCTTC.